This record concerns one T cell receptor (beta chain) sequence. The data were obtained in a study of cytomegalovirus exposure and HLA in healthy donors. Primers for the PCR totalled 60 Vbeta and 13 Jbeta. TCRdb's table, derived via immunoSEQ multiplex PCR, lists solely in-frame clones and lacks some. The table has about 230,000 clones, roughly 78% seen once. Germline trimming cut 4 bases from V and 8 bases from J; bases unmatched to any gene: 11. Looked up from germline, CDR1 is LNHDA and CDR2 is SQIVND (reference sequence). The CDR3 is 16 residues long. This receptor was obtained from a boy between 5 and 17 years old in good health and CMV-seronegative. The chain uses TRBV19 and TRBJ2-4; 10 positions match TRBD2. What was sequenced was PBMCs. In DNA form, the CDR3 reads TGTGCCAGTAGTAGGCCTAGCGGGAGCCCCGAGGACATTCAGTACTTC. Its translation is CASSRPSGSPEDIQYF.